This TCR beta chain was profiled in a study of blood T cell repertoires in COVID-19. Study-wide context: The United States, Italy and Spain provided the acute and convalescent COVID-19 samples.

CDR1 and CDR2 from the germline V gene are SGHKS and YYEKEE (reference sequence). The CDR3 length is 14 residues. Trimming at V came to 4 bases and at J to 6 bases, leaving 6 bases not matched to a gene. Source study methods: Estimated nucleated cell counts came from reference gene primer amplification. Here immunoSEQ multiplex PCR was the method, and the copy in TCRdb shows in-frame clones only, minus some. The V and J calls and clone size were taken over from that table, and D and trimming were inferred from the DNA. The table has some 230,000 clones, approximately 80% seen once. The sequencing input was peripheral blood. The rearrangement uses TRBV5-5 and TRBJ2-2; 7 bases agree with TRBD1. The clonotype comes from a woman aged 55-75 years who had recovered from COVID-19. CDR3: CASSLDRASGELFF. In DNA, the CDR3 is TGTGCCAGCAGCCTAGACAGGGCGTCCGGGGAGCTGTTTTTT.